Shown below are 26 T cell receptor beta chains from a single sample sequenced in a study of OX40 agonist ivuxolimab in advanced cancers. The assay was immunoSEQ multiplex PCR, and TCRdb's table has in-frame clones only and misses some. The sample records 50,000 or so clones, approximately 88% being singletons. The sequencing here drew on CD4+ or CD8+ T cells sorted from blood, taken in a trial of the OX40 agonist ivuxolimab. These receptor sequences come from an adult with an advanced solid tumor such as melanoma, head and neck, liver or kidney cancer.

The chain employs TRBV18 and TRBJ2-1; TRBD2 matches at 7 bases. There are 13 residues in the CDR3. Germline values: CDR1 KGHSH, CDR2 LQKENI. J lost 8 bases, V lost 2 bases, and 3 bases had no gene match. In nucleotides, the CDR3 is TGTGCCAGCTCACCAGGCGGGAGCGATGAGCAGTTCTTC. Translation gives CASSPGGSDEQFF.

The gene calls are TRBV7-2 and TRBJ1-5; no reliable D call. Trimming took 1 base from V and 6 from J, leaving 13 bases between them. The CDR3 contains 15 residues. In germline, CDR1 is SGHTA, CDR2 FQGNSA. The CDR3 DNA is TGTGCCAGCAGCTTAGTTAGCCCGGGGAGTCAGCCCCAGCATTTT. Translation gives CASSLVSPGSQPQHF.

This chain connects TRBV7-9 to TRBJ2-3; D gene uncertain. This CDR3 has 11 amino acids. V dropped 3 bases and J dropped 7 bases, with 5 bases sitting between them. Germline V gene lookup returns CDR1 SEHNR and CDR2 FQNEAQ (reference sequence). The CDR3, as DNA: TGTGCCAGCAGCTTTGATTATACGCAGTATTTT. Encoded protein: CASSFDYTQYF.

The CDR3 DNA reads TGTGCCAGCAGCAACAGGGGATACGAGCAGTACTTC. Amino acid sequence: CASSNRGYEQYF. The chain links TRBV7-9 to TRBJ2-7, with 7 bases that match TRBD1. V trimming: 5 bases; J trimming: 4 bases; junction bases outside the gene matches: 2. CDR1 is SEHNR, CDR2 FQNEAQ, per germline (reference sequence). This CDR3 has 12 amino acids.

J is TRBJ2-7 and V is TRBV4-3, with D uncertain. CDR3 length equals 16 residues. Germline CDR1 reads LGHNA; CDR2 reads YSLEER. The V end was cut by 1 base, the J end by 0 bases, with 13 bases between. CDR3 sequence reads: CASSQGDAPRSYEQYF. CDR3 DNA: TGCGCCAGCAGCCAAGGAGACGCCCCGCGCTCCTACGAGCAGTACTTC.

J is TRBJ2-7 and V is TRBV18, with D uncertain. V was cut by 0 bases and J by 3 bases, with 15 bases left in between. Germline CDR1 reads KGHSH; CDR2 reads LQKENI. The CDR3 runs 16 residues. The CDR3 loop reads CASSPPRLVTGYEQYF. The CDR3 region has the DNA TGTGCCAGCTCACCACCTCGACTTGTCACGGGCTACGAGCAGTACTTC.

This chain joins TRBV7-2 and TRBJ2-7, with D possibly matching TRBD2 (6 bases). The CDR3 is 16 residues long. The ends were cut back, 5 bases at V and 2 bases at J, with 19 bases in the middle. Germline CDR1 and CDR2: SGHTA and FQGNSA. CDR3 residues: CASSKQAGTYPYEQYF. In DNA, the CDR3 is TGTGCCAGCAGCAAGCAAGCCGGGACTTATCCCTACGAGCAGTACTTC.

This sequence joins TRBV27 and TRBJ2-2; no firm D call. CDR1 is MNHEY and CDR2 is SMNVEV in the germline V gene (reference sequence). Trimming took 0 bases from V and 7 from J, leaving 9 bases between them. This CDR3 has 14 residues. This CDR3 reads CASSLSSTGGELFF. The DNA of the CDR3 is TGTGCCAGCAGTTTATCCAGTACTGGCGGGGAGCTGTTTTTT.

This clone was recorded only once. V is TRBV6-5 and J is TRBJ2-3, with TRBD2 matching 7 bases. CDR1 MNHEY and CDR2 SVGAGI come from the germline V gene. The CDR3 extends over 15 amino acids. Losses at the gene ends were 5 bases for V and 2 bases for J; bases not matched to a gene: 7. CDR3 sequence (DNA): TGTGCCAGCAGTAGGGAGGGACTGAACACAGATACGCAGTATTTT. It yields the protein CASSREGLNTDTQYF.

The chain has TRBV4-3 and TRBJ2-7, with D perhaps TRBD1 or TRBD2 (5 bases each). CDR1 is LGHNA and CDR2 is YSLEER in the germline V gene. The CDR3 sequence is 17 residues long. Trimming took 0 bases from V and 0 from J, leaving 15 bases between them. The CDR3 nucleotides are TGCGCCAGCAGCCAAGATTACGGGACGGGAAGCTCCTACGAGCAGTACTTC. Translating gives CASSQDYGTGSSYEQYF.

This rearrangement joins TRBV18 to TRBJ2-2; TRBD2 matches 9 bases. Per the germline V gene, CDR1 is KGHSH and CDR2 is LQKENI. The V gene end was trimmed by 5 bases and the J gene end by 0 bases; junction bases not matched to a gene: 7. The CDR3 sequence is 17 residues long. This chain's CDR3 is CASSSTSGIANTGELFF. For the CDR3, the DNA is TGTGCCAGCTCATCGACTAGCGGTATCGCGAACACCGGGGAGCTGTTTTTT.

The chain recombines TRBV2 with TRBJ2-5; D uncertain. Germline V gene data show CDR1 as SNHLY and CDR2 as FYNNEI. The CDR3 spans 12 residues. Trimming took 3 bases from V and 5 from J, leaving 7 bases between them. CDR3: CASSESNETQYF. The CDR3 coding sequence is TGTGCCAGCAGTGAGTCGAACGAGACCCAGTACTTC.

This chain joins TRBV5-6 and TRBJ1-2; unclear D gene. Trimming took off 0 bases at V and 8 bases at J, with 11 bases between the two ends. From germline, CDR1 is SGHDT and CDR2 YYEEEE. This CDR3 region has 13 residues. CDR3 region: CASSLVAGVGYTF. The CDR3 coding sequence is TGTGCCAGCAGCTTGGTTGCTGGGGTGGGCTACACCTTC.

The chain uses TRBV5-6 and TRBJ1-1; D may be TRBD1 (5 bases). The CDR3 totals 16 residues. V dropped 0 bases and J dropped 4 bases, with 16 bases sitting between them. CDR1 and CDR2 (germline): SGHDT, YYEEEE. The CDR3, as DNA: TGTGCCAGCAGCTTGGTGAGAGGGACGGCGGGCACTGAAGCTTTCTTT. It yields the protein CASSLVRGTAGTEAFF.

This chain uses TRBV15 with TRBJ1-2; 7 bases line up with TRBD1. The J segment lost 8 bases and the V segment lost 3 bases, leaving 15 bases of the junction unmatched. CDR1 is LNHNV, CDR2 YYDKDF, per germline (reference sequence). CDR3 length equals 16 residues. The CDR3 nucleotides read TGTGCCACCAGCAGTTTACGTACAGGGGTCTTGGGAGGCTACACCTTC. Protein: CATSSLRTGVLGGYTF. The full variable domain, with the rest looked up from reference TRBV15 and TRBJ1-2, is DAMVIQNPRYQVTQFGKPVTLSCSQTLNHNVMYWYQQKSSQAPKLLFHYYDKDFNNEADTPDNFQSRRPNTSFCFLDIRSPGLGDTAMYLCATSSLRTGVLGGYTFGSGTRLTVV.

The V gene is TRBV6-5, the J gene TRBJ2-5; a weak D match, TRBD2 (5 bases). Germline lookup yields CDR1 MNHEY and CDR2 SVGAGI. The CDR3 extends over 16 amino acids. The ends were cut back, 4 bases at V and 5 bases at J, with 20 bases in the middle. The CDR3 spells CASSSRVAPRLETQYF. The CDR3 nucleotides read TGTGCCAGCAGTTCGAGGGTAGCACCAAGACTGGAGACCCAGTACTTC.

This clone was detected once. This chain links TRBV4-2 with TRBJ2-7; 8 bases are a match to TRBD1. CDR3 size: 15 residues. From germline, CDR1 is LGHNA and CDR2 YNFKEQ. Losses at the gene ends were 1 base for V and 5 bases for J; bases not matched to a gene: 7. The CDR3 region is CASSQGAGGIDEQYF. In nucleotides, the CDR3 is TGTGCCAGCAGCCAAGGAGCAGGGGGCATTGACGAGCAGTACTTC.

This clone has just a few counts. The chain couples TRBV4-3 to TRBJ2-1; D gene unclear. CDR1 and CDR2 from the germline V gene are LGHNA and YSLEER. The CDR3 is made up of 14 amino acids. The V gene lost 1 base and the J gene lost 4 bases, with 8 bases spanning the gap. The CDR3 spells CASSQAHLYNEQFF. CDR3 DNA: TGCGCCAGCAGCCAAGCCCACTTATACAATGAGCAGTTCTTC.

V gene TRBV11-2 combines with J gene TRBJ2-2; the D gene could be TRBD1 or TRBD2 (5 bases each). CDR3 length: 17 residues. CDR1 and CDR2 from the germline V gene are SGHAT and FQNNGV. Deletions cut 8 bases from V and 4 bases from J, with 23 bases between. This CDR3 reads CASRSLGVWGFTGELFF. The CDR3, as DNA: TGTGCCAGCCGCAGCTTAGGGGTTTGGGGGTTCACCGGGGAGCTGTTTTTT.

The chain has TRBV5-1 and TRBJ2-7, with D unresolved. Germline CDR1 and CDR2: SGHRS and YFSETQ. Trimming took 0 bases from V and 1 from J, leaving 11 bases between them. This CDR3 spans 15 amino acids. The CDR3 loop reads CASSLVAGISYEQYF. The CDR3 bases are TGCGCCAGCAGCTTGGTGGCCGGCATTTCCTACGAGCAGTACTTC.

This rearrangement joins TRBV6-1 to TRBJ1-5, with D unclear. This CDR3 has 13 residues. V dropped 2 bases and J dropped 4 bases, with 6 bases sitting between them. Germline lookup yields CDR1 MNHNS and CDR2 SASEGT. The DNA for the CDR3 is TGTGCCAGCAGTGAATCACAGAATCAGCCCCAGCATTTT. Residues: CASSESQNQPQHF.

The chain links TRBV11-2 to TRBJ2-5; 13 bases line up with TRBD2. This CDR3 is 16 amino acids long. Trimming removed 2 bases from V and 5 bases from J; junction bases left unmatched: 5. In germline, CDR1 is SGHAT, CDR2 FQNNGV. Written as DNA, the CDR3 is TGTGCCAGCAGCTTACTACTAGCGGGAGGGGGGGAGACCCAGTACTTC. Translating it yields CASSLLLAGGGETQYF.

The chain combines TRBV5-1 with TRBJ2-1; TRBD2 agrees at 9 bases. The CDR3 loop spans 16 amino acids. The germline V gene has CDR1 SGHRS and CDR2 YFSETQ. V was pared by 4 bases and J by 7 bases, with 12 bases of the junction left unmatched. The CDR3 DNA reads TGCGCCAGCAGCACCTCAGCGGGAGGCCCGGGGAATGAGCAGTTCTTC. It encodes CASSTSAGGPGNEQFF.

The chain couples TRBV7-6 to TRBJ2-1, with TRBD2 matching 8 bases. This CDR3 region has 14 residues. Germline values: CDR1 SGHVS, CDR2 FNYEAQ. With 2 bases clipped from V and 8 bases from J, the junction kept 5 bases outside the gene matches. Here the CDR3 DNA reads TGTGCCAGCAGCTTATCCGGGACTAGTCATGAGCAGTTCTTC. Residues: CASSLSGTSHEQFF.

V is TRBV7-6 and J is TRBJ2-7; D might be TRBD1 (6 bases). Germline CDR1 and CDR2: SGHVS and FNYEAQ. The CDR3 extends over 14 amino acids. The germline V and J ends were trimmed by 4 bases and 2 bases, with 12 bases remaining between them. The chain's CDR3 is CASSSVTGPYEQYF. The CDR3 nucleotides read TGTGCCAGCAGCTCCGTGACAGGCCCCTACGAGCAGTACTTC.

The V gene is TRBV4-1, the J gene TRBJ2-7; the match to TRBD2 covers 15 bases. V lost 4 bases and J lost 0; bases outside the gene matches: 10. Germline V lookup: CDR1 MGHRA, CDR2 YSYEKL. The CDR3 loop spans 19 amino acids. CDR3: CASSLRRGTSGGSSYEQYF. The CDR3 DNA reads TGCGCCAGCAGCCTCCGACGCGGGACTAGCGGGGGGAGCTCCTACGAGCAGTACTTC.